Detailed here is one T cell receptor (beta chain). What it binds is not known. Assay: immunoSEQ multiplex PCR; the TCRdb copy retains only in-frame clones and omits some. Among fewer than 75,000 clones, less than 95% were seen once, and the ten largest hold 1.5% to 2%. This sample stems from a study of cytomegalovirus exposure and HLA in healthy donors. Study-level background: A subsequent analysis stated that the approximately 110 validation repertoires were run on the same platform as the 550 to 750 first-cohort repertoires.

Trimming removed 5 bases from V and 4 bases from J; junction bases left unmatched: 4. Germline assignment: CDR1 SEHNR and CDR2 FQNEAQ (reference sequence). The CDR3 runs to 15 residues. Study-wide results and caveats: Cytomegalovirus association was listed for around 170 TCR beta chains. In vitro testing confirmed three CMV-associated chains as specific for CMV antigens. Most TCR sequences showed up rarely, but some public TCRs showed up in many donors.

The TCR originated in a young woman in good health and CMV-seropositive. What was sequenced was PBMCs. V and J are TRBV7-9 and TRBJ2-1, with 11 bases that match TRBD1. This chain's CDR3 is CASSPGQGVYNEQFF. CDR3 sequence (DNA): TGTGCCAGCAGCCCGGGACAGGGGGTTTACAATGAGCAGTTCTTC. The variable domain in full, completed from reference TRBV7-9 and TRBJ2-1, reads DTGVSQNPRHKITKRGQNVTFRCDPISEHNRLYWYRQTLGQGPEFLTYFQNEAQLEKSRLLSDRFSAERPKGSFSTLEIQRTEQGDSAMYLCASSPGQGVYNEQFFGPGTRLTVL.